The 31 T cell receptor beta chains listed next were all sequenced from one sample in a study of identical twins (dated by TCRdb to 2015 to 2016). Library method: 5' RACE. Sequencing used an Illumina HiSeq 2000. TCRdb redid the processing of the public reads, applying fastp at Q25 and MiXCR, and retained in-frame beta chains. Identical CDR3 proteins give one entry, which carries the most common genes and DNA. This sample gives some 190,000 distinct CDR3 sequences in total; approximately 15% of them show up just once. 35% to 45% of the sample is in the top ten clones. These data were also filed under a second study, of T cells expressing NK-cell markers.

The sample consisted of CD8+ T cells sorted from blood. Source of these receptors: a woman under 30 in good health.

This clonotype was observed a few times. The J gene is TRBJ2-7, the V gene TRBV20-1; 8 positions match TRBD2. With V trimmed by 4 bases and J by 6 bases, 14 bases remained unmatched. CDR1 and CDR2 (germline): DFQATT, SNEGSKA (reference sequence). The length of the CDR3 is 15 residues. The CDR3 protein is CSAKAGALLGGEQYF. The CDR3 region has the DNA TGCAGTGCTAAAGCGGGGGCGCTCCTCGGAGGCGAGCAGTACTTC.

The rearrangement links TRBV27 to TRBJ1-5; a possible D gene is TRBD1 (6 bases). Trimming pared 6 bases from V and 5 bases from J, leaving 14 bases between. CDR1 is MNHEY and CDR2 is SMNVEV in the germline V gene (reference sequence). This CDR3 comprises 14 residues. This CDR3 reads CASRPGQIYQPQHF. CDR3 in DNA: TGTGCCAGCAGGCCTGGACAGATATATCAGCCCCAGCATTTT.

This clonotype appeared many times. The chain employs TRBV12-3 or TRBV12-4 and TRBJ2-3; TRBD2 might be the D (5 bases). The CDR3 runs 14 residues. Trimming stripped 3 bases from V and 0 bases from J, with 7 bases between. CDR3 sequence reads: CASSFSGSTDTQYF. The CDR3 nucleotides read TGTGCCAGCAGTTTTTCGGGGAGCACAGATACGCAGTATTTT.

The gene calls are TRBV9 and TRBJ2-1; TRBD2 matches 13 bases. Germline trimming cut 3 bases from V and 5 bases from J; bases unmatched to any gene: 2. The CDR3 spans 15 residues. CDR1 is SGDLS and CDR2 is YYNGEE in the germline V gene. DNA of the CDR3: TGTGCCAGCAGCGGCGGGACTAGCGGGGACAATGAGCAGTTCTTC. Amino acids: CASSGGTSGDNEQFF.

The J gene is TRBJ1-1, the V gene TRBV12-3 or TRBV12-4, with 7 positions matching TRBD1. CDR3 size: 12 residues. Trimming cost V 4 bases and J 7 bases; bases outside gene matches: 3. The CDR3 sequence: CASSWGQLEAFF. The CDR3 region has the DNA TGTGCCAGCAGTTGGGGACAGCTTGAAGCTTTCTTT.

This clonotype was found a few times. The chain combines TRBV6-1 with TRBJ2-5, with TRBD1 matching over 7 bases. The CDR3 covers 14 residues. Looked up from germline, CDR1 is MNHNS and CDR2 is SASEGT. V lost 6 bases, J lost 5 bases, and 9 bases stayed unmatched. CDR3 sequence (DNA): TGTGCCAGCAGCCTACTGGACAGGAAGGAGACCCAGTACTTC. Translated, it gives CASSLLDRKETQYF.

This clonotype was observed a few times. The rearrangement uses TRBV5-1 and TRBJ1-4; tentatively, D is TRBD1 (6 bases). Germline V CDR1 and CDR2: SGHRS, YFSETQ. The V and J ends lost 1 base and 7 bases respectively, with 14 bases between them. This CDR3 has 15 amino acids. The CDR3 loop reads CASSLKVARGEKLFF. The DNA of the CDR3 is TGCGCCAGCAGCTTGAAAGTGGCCAGGGGTGAAAAACTGTTTTTT.

This clonotype was recorded a few times. The chain couples TRBV20-1 to TRBJ2-7; 7 bases fit TRBD2. Per the germline V gene, CDR1 is DFQATT and CDR2 is SNEGSKA (reference sequence). V lost 4 bases to trimming and J lost 2 bases; unmatched junction nucleotides: 8. The CDR3 is 14 residues long. CDR3 bases: TGCAGTGCTACGAGCGGGGAAGGTACCTACGAGCAGTACTTC. The encoded protein is CSATSGEGTYEQYF.

A few counts support this clonotype. This chain links TRBV6-1 with TRBJ2-1; a possible D gene is TRBD1 (5 bases). This CDR3 region has 13 residues. CDR1 and CDR2 from the germline V gene are MNHNS and SASEGT. The germline V and J ends were trimmed by 2 bases and 7 bases, with 9 bases remaining between them. The CDR3 protein is CASSEQGLNEQFF. DNA of the CDR3: TGTGCCAGCAGTGAACAGGGTTTGAATGAGCAGTTCTTC.

This clonotype was detected only a few times. The rearrangement uses TRBV7-9 and TRBJ2-7; perhaps TRBD1 as D (5 bases). From germline, CDR1 is SEHNR and CDR2 FQNEAQ (reference sequence). With 1 base removed from V and 3 bases from J, the gap between germline ends came to 10 bases. The CDR3 totals 14 residues. The CDR3 spells CASSLGRQSYEQYF. For the CDR3, the DNA is TGTGCCAGCAGCTTAGGCCGACAGAGCTACGAGCAGTACTTC.

V gene TRBV6-5 combines with J gene TRBJ2-1, with D unclear. Per the germline V gene, CDR1 is MNHEY and CDR2 is SVGAGI. The CDR3 covers 13 residues. V lost 0 bases, J lost 9 bases, and 9 bases lay in between. The DNA for the CDR3 is TGTGCCAGCAGTTACTCGAATTCGGGTGAGCAGTTCTTC. As protein: CASSYSNSGEQFF.

This chain links TRBV6-5 with TRBJ2-1; 9 nucleotides match TRBD2. The germline V gene has CDR1 MNHEY and CDR2 SVGAGI. The CDR3 totals 16 residues. Trimming removed 1 base from V and 1 base from J; junction bases left unmatched: 2. CDR3: CASSYLRGGSYNEQFF. CDR3 DNA: TGTGCCAGCAGTTACTTGCGGGGGGGTTCCTACAATGAGCAGTTCTTC.

This clonotype was detected only a few times. The V call is TRBV14, the J call TRBJ1-2, with TRBD1 as a possible D gene (5 bases). This CDR3 has 15 amino acids. Per germline, CDR1 SGHDN and CDR2 FVKESK. Trimming took off 3 bases at V and 4 bases at J, with 15 bases between the two ends. DNA of the CDR3: TGTGCCAGCAGCCATTCGGGCAGGGCGGCCTATGGCTACACCTTC. Protein: CASSHSGRAAYGYTF.

The chain uses TRBV13 and TRBJ1-1; D remains ambiguous. CDR3 length: 14 amino acids. Trimming took off 7 bases at V and 7 bases at J, with 19 bases between the two ends. The germline gives CDR1 PRHDT, CDR2 FYEKMQ (reference sequence). The CDR3 DNA reads as TGTGCCAGCACCCGAACGGACGAACATGGTGAAGCTTTCTTT. Protein product: CASTRTDEHGEAFF.

The chain links TRBV6-5 to TRBJ2-1; D uncertain. The V end lost 5 bases, the J end lost 12 bases, and 11 bases lay between the germline ends. Germline-derived CDR1 and CDR2 are MNHEY and SVGAGI. This CDR3 spans 11 amino acids. The CDR3 sequence is CASSDFIRQFF. The CDR3 DNA is TGTGCCAGCAGTGACTTTATCAGGCAGTTCTTC.

This clonotype was seen a few times. V gene TRBV19 combines with J gene TRBJ2-7; 7 nucleotides agree with TRBD1. Germline V CDR1 and CDR2: LNHDA, SQIVND (reference sequence). This CDR3 contains 15 residues. J was trimmed by 4 bases and V by 1 base; bases with no gene match: 7. The DNA of the CDR3 is TGTGCCAGTAGTATAGTTACAGGGGCGAAATACGAGCAGTACTTC. Encoded protein: CASSIVTGAKYEQYF.

There are many counts of this clonotype. The genes are TRBV5-1 and TRBJ2-2; D not certain. Germline CDR1 and CDR2: SGHRS and YFSETQ. The CDR3 extends over 14 amino acids. V was clipped by 0 bases and J by 0 bases, with 3 bases between them. The DNA for the CDR3 is TGCGCCAGCAGCTTGGGGTCGAACACCGGGGAGCTGTTTTTT. Amino acid sequence: CASSLGSNTGELFF. Full variable domain (outside the CDR3, taken from reference TRBV5-1 and TRBJ2-2): KAGVTQTPRYLIKTRGQQVTLSCSPISGHRSVSWYQQTPGQGLQFLFEYFSETQRNKGNFPGRFSGRQFSNSRSEMNVSTLELGDSALYLCASSLGSNTGELFFGEGSRLTVL.

The table lists this clonotype with a few counts. The chain is built from TRBV25-1 and TRBJ2-7, with 7 bases identical to TRBD1. Trimming at V came to 11 bases and at J to 1 base, leaving 8 bases not matched to a gene. In germline, CDR1 is MGHDK, CDR2 SYGVNS. The CDR3 is 13 residues long. For the CDR3, the DNA is TGTGCCGAGGTTGGACAGGCATCCTACGAGCAGTACTTC. Translation: CAEVGQASYEQYF.

A few counts support this clonotype. This chain links TRBV9 with TRBJ2-7, with 7 bases matching TRBD1. CDR3 length: 16 amino acids. V lost 0 bases and J lost 2; bases outside the gene matches: 8. The germline V gene has CDR1 SGDLS and CDR2 YYNGEE. The CDR3 protein is CASSVVPTGLPYEQYF. The CDR3 DNA reads as TGTGCCAGCAGCGTAGTACCGACAGGGCTCCCCTACGAGCAGTACTTC.

This clonotype showed up just a few times. This chain connects TRBV20-1 to TRBJ2-7, with D maybe TRBD1 (6 bases). The CDR3 length is 15 residues. In germline, CDR1 is DFQATT, CDR2 SNEGSKA (reference sequence). V was pared by 0 bases and J by 7 bases, with 19 bases between. CDR3 loop: CSARETGTNGREQYF. CDR3 sequence (DNA): TGCAGTGCTAGAGAGACCGGGACAAATGGCAGAGAGCAGTACTTC.

This clonotype was seen many times. The rearrangement links TRBV3-1 to TRBJ2-1, with 7 bases aligning to TRBD2. The CDR3 is 15 amino acids. V was clipped by 0 bases and J by 7 bases; unmatched bases: 6. Germline CDR1 is LGHDT and CDR2 is YNNKEL (reference sequence). CDR3 bases: TGTGCCAGCAGCCAAGAAGGACTAGGGAGGAATGAGCAGTTCTTC. This translates into CASSQEGLGRNEQFF.

The rearrangement links TRBV29-1 to TRBJ2-7; 10 bases line up with TRBD1. CDR3 length: 15 amino acids. With V trimmed by 3 bases and J by 1 base, 6 bases remained unmatched. CDR1 is SQVTM and CDR2 is ANQGSEA in the germline V gene. CDR3 sequence (DNA): TGCAGCGTTGACGCCCCGGGACAGGGGTCCTACGAGCAGTACTTC. Protein product: CSVDAPGQGSYEQYF.

The rearrangement joins TRBV20-1 to TRBJ2-7; D ambiguous. The CDR3 loop spans 12 amino acids. V was clipped by 3 bases and J by 4 bases, with 10 bases between them. Germline CDR1 reads DFQATT; CDR2 reads SNEGSKA (reference sequence). The DNA of the CDR3 is TGCAGTGCTAGCGCTTCGTTGTACGAGCAGTACTTC. Protein: CSASASLYEQYF.

CDR3 in amino acids: CASTIRGGGDTDTQYF. The CDR3 DNA reads as TGTGCCAGCACCATCCGAGGAGGGGGGGATACAGATACGCAGTATTTT. V gene TRBV28 combines with J gene TRBJ2-3, with D maybe TRBD2 (7 bases). Trimming removed 7 bases at V and 3 bases at J, with 20 bases between. The CDR3 is 16 residues long. Germline assignment: CDR1 MDHEN and CDR2 SYDVKM.

The chain combines TRBV3-1 with TRBJ2-1; TRBD2 matches 9 bases. Germline assignment: CDR1 LGHDT and CDR2 YNNKEL (reference sequence). This CDR3 has 15 amino acids. After removal of 5 bases from V and 7 bases from J, the junction contained 9 bases not matched to a gene. This CDR3 reads CASSMELAGRNEQFF. For the CDR3, the DNA is TGTGCCAGCAGCATGGAGCTAGCGGGACGGAATGAGCAGTTCTTC.

This clonotype was picked up a small number of times. The J gene is TRBJ2-2, the V gene TRBV7-8; D gene unclear. The CDR3 is made up of 14 amino acids. Germline loops: CDR1 SGHVS, CDR2 FQNEAQ. Trimming cost V 6 bases and J 0 bases, with 8 bases left between them. The CDR3 sequence is CASSPWANTGELFF. DNA of the CDR3: TGTGCCAGCAGTCCTTGGGCGAACACCGGGGAGCTGTTTTTT.

In this sample, this clonotype turned up a few times. This chain uses TRBV7-8 with TRBJ2-1; no firm D call. The CDR3 spans 13 residues. Trimming took off 5 bases at V and 3 bases at J, with 8 bases between the two ends. Germline CDR1 and CDR2: SGHVS and FQNEAQ. The chain's CDR3 is CASSPLGYNEQFF. The DNA of the CDR3 is TGTGCCAGCAGCCCTCTAGGCTACAATGAGCAGTTCTTC.

This clonotype was observed a few times. CDR3 DNA: TGTGCCAGCAGCGGGTCGGGACAGGCAACCTACGAGCAGTACTTC. It is translated as CASSGSGQATYEQYF. V usage is TRBV9 and J usage is TRBJ2-7; 8 bases map to TRBD1. The CDR3 is 15 amino acids. V lost 3 bases and J lost 2; bases outside the gene matches: 7. CDR1 is SGDLS and CDR2 is YYNGEE in the germline V gene.

The rearrangement uses TRBV7-9 and TRBJ1-1; D gene ambiguous. CDR1 SEHNR and CDR2 FQNEAQ come from the germline V gene (reference sequence). The V end was cut by 5 bases, the J end by 8 bases, with 6 bases between. The CDR3 is 10 amino acids. CDR3 sequence reads: CASSPPEAFF. The CDR3 DNA is TGTGCCAGCAGCCCCCCCGAAGCTTTCTTT.

The rearrangement joins TRBV6-8 to TRBJ2-7; tentative D call: TRBD2 (5 bases). Trimming stripped 2 bases from V and 3 bases from J, with 8 bases between. This CDR3 region has 13 residues. The germline V gene has CDR1 MNHGY and CDR2 SAAAGT. The CDR3 region is CASSYGECYEQYF. In nucleotides, the CDR3 is TGTGCCAGCAGTTACGGGGAGTGCTACGAGCAGTACTTC.

To note about this clonotype: Being one base from a much bigger clone, this may be a read error. The chain links TRBV20-1 to TRBJ2-1; 9 nucleotides agree with TRBD2. The CDR3 length is 17 residues. Germline values: CDR1 DFQATT, CDR2 SNEGSKA (reference sequence). CDR3 loop: CCARPRGLAGPYNEQFF. The CDR3 DNA reads TGCTGTGCTAGGCCCCGAGGGCTAGCGGGGCCCTACAATGAGCAGTTCTTC.